This T cell receptor beta chain stems from a study of blood T cells in healthy people across ages. Using a J-beta primer mix together with a sample-barcoded 5' primer, a second PCR was run for about 6 to 11 cycles. TCRdb called the 5' RACE reads again in MiXCR, with one record for every CDR3 protein. The sample carries 1.5 million to 2 million distinct CDR3 sequences, about 39% recorded once. Caucasian individuals from Russia who were healthy and aged roughly 6 to 90 acted as donors. The source of this sequence is a human donor in good health. Sample: blood.

The CDR3 DNA is TGTGCCAGCAGCTTCCACATGGGGGGGAACACTGAAGCTTTCTTT. Translation: CASSFHMGGNTEAFF. The rearrangement uses TRBV9 and TRBJ1-1, with a possible D match to TRBD1 (5 bases). Germline assignment: CDR1 SGDLS and CDR2 YYNGEE. V dropped 4 bases and J dropped 1 base, with 14 bases sitting between them. This CDR3 is 15 amino acids long.